One and the same sample provided the 8 T cell receptor beta chains below, sequenced in a study of T cell changes during pregnancy in multiple sclerosis. Clones were sequenced by immunoSEQ multiplex PCR, and TCRdb holds only the in-frame ones, with some missing. This table has 30,000 to 45,000 clones, over 85% appearing once. This material consisted of peripheral blood, taken before pregnancy. Receptors were obtained from a female donor with multiple sclerosis, enrolled in a pregnancy study.

This clone was seen only once. The chain joins TRBV15 to TRBJ1-2; D possibly corresponds to TRBD1 (6 bases). V was clipped by 0 bases and J by 13 bases, with 12 bases between them. Germline V CDR1 and CDR2: LNHNV, YYDKDF (reference sequence). The CDR3 covers 12 residues. CDR3 in amino acids: CATSRDRQGLTF. CDR3 nucleotide sequence: TGTGCCACCAGCAGAGATAGGCAGGGGCTCACCTTC.

The chain carries TRBV7-9 and TRBJ1-3; TRBD1 is a possible D gene (6 bases). The CDR3 totals 17 residues. Trimming pared 1 base from V and 2 bases from J, leaving 15 bases between. Germline V gene sequence: CDR1 SEHNR, CDR2 FQNEAQ (reference sequence). CDR3 residues: CASSLEWGGPAGNTIYF. In nucleotides, the CDR3 is TGTGCCAGCAGCTTAGAGTGGGGGGGGCCAGCTGGAAACACCATATATTTT.

The count of this clone is one. The CDR3 bases are TGCGCCAGCAGGGGGGGCGGGAGTAAAGGCACAGATACGCAGTATTTT. It yields the protein CASRGGGSKGTDTQYF. V is TRBV10-2 and J is TRBJ2-3; D possibly corresponds to TRBD2 (7 bases). The V gene lost 6 bases and the J gene lost 1 base, with 17 bases spanning the gap. Germline V gives CDR1 WSHSY, CDR2 SAAADI. This CDR3 contains 16 residues.

A word on this clone: The junction shows a germline mismatch at one end, possibly a read error. The same CDR3 can be traced to other DNA sequences in this sample. V is TRBV30 and J is TRBJ1-1, with a tentative D call TRBD1 (6 bases). The CDR3 is 13 amino acids. CDR1 GTSNPN and CDR2 SVGIG come from the germline V gene (reference sequence). CDR3 bases: TGTGCCTGGAGTCGTACAGGGAACACCGAAGCTTTCTTT. Amino acids: CAWSRTGNTEAFF.

This sequence joins TRBV21-1 and TRBJ2-1; the table calls TRBD2, which could not be checked here. TRBV21-1 is described as a pseudogene. This CDR3 comprises 19 residues. The CDR3 loop reads CASRPRWGEGGDTHNEQFF. CDR3 DNA: TGTGCCAGCAGGCCCCGTTGGGGGGAAGGGGGGGACACCCACAATGAGCAGTTCTTC.

This chain connects TRBV10-3 to TRBJ2-1, with D uncertain. In germline, CDR1 is ENHRY, CDR2 SYGVKD. This CDR3 contains 15 residues. The V and J ends lost 9 bases and 0 bases respectively, with 15 bases between them. In DNA, the CDR3 is TGTGCCATTGGCATTCTGAGGCCCTCCTACAATGAGCAGTTCTTC. Protein product: CAIGILRPSYNEQFF.

This sequence joins TRBV6-4 and TRBJ2-5, with 9 bases aligning to TRBD1. Germline lookup yields CDR1 MRHNA and CDR2 SNTAGT. There are 16 residues in the CDR3. Trimming took 8 bases from V and 4 from J; bases not matched to a gene: 14. CDR3 loop: CASARVRDRVGETQYF. The CDR3 nucleotides are TGTGCCAGCGCTAGGGTCCGGGACAGGGTAGGAGAGACCCAGTACTTC.

This chain uses TRBV11-3 with TRBJ2-5; D is perhaps TRBD1 (6 bases). This CDR3 comprises 16 residues. V gave up 4 bases and J gave up 3 bases, with 18 bases separating them. In germline, CDR1 is SGHNT, CDR2 YENEEA. The CDR3 loop is CASSSRVQGTKETQYF. CDR3 in DNA: TGTGCCAGCAGCTCGAGGGTTCAGGGGACGAAAGAGACCCAGTACTTC.